Each of the 29 T cell receptor beta chains below was sequenced from the same sample in a study of blood T cell repertoires in COVID-19. Produced via immunoSEQ multiplex PCR; TCRdb's table is partial and in-frame only. The table includes around 290,000 clones, roughly 89% detected once. The specimen was PBMCs or T cells enriched from blood (not recorded which). The origin of the receptors is a woman in her thirties or forties who had recovered from COVID-19.

This chain joins TRBV6-5 and TRBJ2-7; D is undetermined. Trimming pared 10 bases from V and 5 bases from J, leaving 12 bases between. The germline V gene encodes CDR1 MNHEY and CDR2 SVGAGI. This CDR3 spans 11 amino acids. The CDR3 DNA reads as TGTGCCACCACGGGTCGTAACGAGCAGTACTTC. Translating gives CATTGRNEQYF.

The chain carries TRBV19 and TRBJ1-1; 7 nucleotides line up with TRBD1. There are 14 residues in the CDR3. The trim removed 7 bases at V and 5 bases at J, leaving 10 bases unmatched. Germline values: CDR1 LNHDA, CDR2 SQIVND (reference sequence). The DNA for the CDR3 is TGTGCCAGTATCCCCGACAGGGTGAGGACTGAAGCTTTCTTT. This gives the protein CASIPDRVRTEAFF.

This clone appeared once. This rearrangement joins TRBV18 to TRBJ1-5, with D possibly being TRBD1 (6 bases). Germline V CDR1 and CDR2: KGHSH, LQKENI. V lost 2 bases to trimming and J lost 5 bases, with 16 bases between them. The CDR3 sequence is 16 residues long. CDR3 DNA sequence: TGTGCCAGCTCACCAGGCGTTTACAGGGATGATCAGCCCCAGCATTTT. It is translated as CASSPGVYRDDQPQHF.

The V gene is TRBV6-1, the J gene TRBJ2-3; TRBD2 aligns across 12 bases. The junction had 4 bases not matched to a gene; V was cut back by 4 bases and J by 2 bases. Germline V lookup: CDR1 MNHNS, CDR2 SASEGT. This CDR3 has 16 amino acids. For the CDR3, the DNA is TGTGCCAGCAGTGGGACTAGCGGGGTATTCACAGATACGCAGTATTTT. Translated, it gives CASSGTSGVFTDTQYF.

The V gene is TRBV3-1 (or the pseudogene TRBV3-2), the J gene TRBJ1-2, with unresolved D. This CDR3 contains 14 residues. Trimming removed 2 bases at V and 2 bases at J, with 9 bases between. The germline V gene has CDR1 LGHDT and CDR2 YNNKEL (reference sequence). The CDR3 bases are TGTGCCAGCAGCCAACTGGCCGTAAACTATGGCTACACCTTC. Translated, it gives CASSQLAVNYGYTF.

J is TRBJ2-7 and V is TRBV7-6; 11 bases align to TRBD2. Germline V CDR1 and CDR2: SGHVS, FNYEAQ. V dropped 4 bases and J dropped 10; count of bases not matched to a gene: 9. The CDR3 sequence is 14 residues long. The CDR3 loop reads CASSSFTSGGPQYF. For the CDR3, the DNA is TGTGCCAGCAGCTCCTTTACTAGCGGGGGCCCTCAGTACTTC.

The CDR3 bases are TGTGCCAGCAGCTTCAGTAGCGGTAACACCGGGGAGCTGTTTTTT. Amino acid sequence: CASSFSSGNTGELFF. The rearrangement joins TRBV5-4 to TRBJ2-2, with a tentative D call TRBD2 (6 bases). This CDR3 comprises 15 residues. V lost 2 bases and J lost 2, with 10 bases in between. Germline V gene sequence: CDR1 SGHNT, CDR2 YYREEE (reference sequence).

This chain connects TRBV29-1 to TRBJ1-2; D is unresolved. Trimming left V 6 bases short and J 1 base short, with 9 bases between. The CDR3 is 12 residues long. Germline V gives CDR1 SQVTM, CDR2 ANQGSEA. This chain's CDR3 is CSVDTYNYGYTF. The CDR3 nucleotides read TGCAGCGTAGACACTTATAACTATGGCTACACCTTC.

This sequence joins TRBV9 and TRBJ2-1, with 8 nucleotides matching TRBD1. This CDR3 has 15 amino acids. V trimming: 0 bases; J trimming: 8 bases; junction bases outside the gene matches: 7. Germline V gene data show CDR1 as SGDLS and CDR2 as YYNGEE. The CDR3 is CASSVGPGGMDEQFF. CDR3 nucleotide sequence: TGTGCCAGCAGCGTAGGGCCAGGGGGCATGGATGAGCAGTTCTTC.

The chain uses TRBV11-2 and TRBJ1-1; TRBD1 agrees at 9 bases. This CDR3 has 15 amino acids. Germline assignment: CDR1 SGHAT and CDR2 FQNNGV. The V and J ends lost 6 bases and 5 bases, in that order; junction bases with no gene match: 10. CDR3 sequence reads: CASSRGLGQGTEAFF. The DNA of the CDR3 is TGTGCCAGCAGTCGAGGACTGGGACAGGGAACTGAAGCTTTCTTT.

The chain links TRBV3-1 (or the pseudogene TRBV3-2) to TRBJ2-7, with D possibly TRBD2 on 5 matching bases. Germline values: CDR1 LGHDT, CDR2 YNNKEL (reference sequence). There are 15 residues in the CDR3. The V end lost 3 bases, the J end lost 1 base, and 13 bases lay between the germline ends. CDR3 loop: CASSHRVVASYEQYF. In nucleotides, the CDR3 is TGTGCCAGCAGCCACCGGGTTGTAGCGTCCTACGAGCAGTACTTC.

The CDR3 DNA reads as TGTGCCAGCAGTTTAAACCCCGGGGGTTACACTGAAGCTTTCTTT. Its protein product is CASSLNPGGYTEAFF. The chain combines TRBV27 with TRBJ1-1, with D perhaps TRBD1 (5 bases). The V end was cut by 2 bases, the J end by 3 bases, with 13 bases between. Germline CDR1 reads MNHEY; CDR2 reads SMNVEV (reference sequence). The CDR3 consists of 15 residues.

This rearrangement joins TRBV5-5 to TRBJ1-6; no firm D call. V was pared by 0 bases and J by 0 bases, with 16 bases between. CDR3 size: 19 residues. Germline loops: CDR1 SGHKS, CDR2 YYEKEE (reference sequence). This chain's CDR3 is CASSLGNSGLSSYNSPLHF. The DNA of the CDR3 is TGTGCCAGCAGCTTGGGTAATTCAGGTTTGAGCTCCTATAATTCACCCCTCCACTTT.

The rearrangement joins TRBV6-4 to TRBJ2-2; D unresolved. The V gene lost 1 base and the J gene lost 4 bases, with 7 bases spanning the gap. Germline lookup yields CDR1 MRHNA and CDR2 SNTAGT. The CDR3 runs to 14 residues. CDR3 sequence reads: CASSDFGVTGELFF. The CDR3 nucleotides read TGTGCCAGCAGTGACTTCGGTGTCACCGGGGAGCTGTTTTTT.

The chain joins TRBV6-4 to TRBJ2-2; 11 bases align to TRBD1. V shed 2 bases and J 6 bases; nucleotides not matched to a gene: 2. Germline CDR1 reads MRHNA; CDR2 reads SNTAGT. CDR3 length: 15 residues. The DNA for the CDR3 is TGTGCCAGCAGTGACGGGACAGGGGGTTCCGGGGAGCTGTTTTTT. Encoded protein: CASSDGTGGSGELFF.

In DNA form, the CDR3 reads TGTGCCAGCAGCGTAGACTACTTGGGCGGGGAGCTGTTTTTT. Amino acid sequence: CASSVDYLGGELFF. The chain combines TRBV9 with TRBJ2-2; no firm D call. Deletions cut 0 bases from V and 7 bases from J, with 10 bases between. This CDR3 is built from 14 residues. The germline V gene has CDR1 SGDLS and CDR2 YYNGEE. The complete variable domain, with remaining parts taken from reference TRBV9 and TRBJ2-2, reads DSGVTQTPKHLITATGQRVTLRCSPRSGDLSVYWYQQSLDQGLQFLIQYYNGEERAKGNILERFSAQQFPDLHSELNLSSLELGDSALYFCASSVDYLGGELFFGEGSRLTVL.

J is TRBJ2-7 and V is TRBV27, with 12 bases aligning to TRBD1. The CDR3 spans 16 residues. Germline values: CDR1 MNHEY, CDR2 SMNVEV (reference sequence). The trim removed 6 bases at V and 6 bases at J, leaving 12 bases unmatched. DNA for the CDR3: TGTGCCAGCAGACTCTTGGGACAGGGGGCTGAGGGCGAGCAGTACTTC. Translation gives CASRLLGQGAEGEQYF.

The chain carries TRBV7-9 and TRBJ1-2, with D hard to call. Germline loops: CDR1 SEHNR, CDR2 FQNEAQ (reference sequence). This CDR3 has 15 amino acids. V lost 7 bases and J 3 bases, leaving 18 bases between the germline ends. CDR3 amino acids: CASNLLLGDDYGYTF. The CDR3, as DNA: TGTGCCAGCAATTTACTCCTCGGGGATGACTATGGCTACACCTTC.

The chain combines TRBV19 with TRBJ2-1, with unresolved D. Per germline, CDR1 LNHDA and CDR2 SQIVND (reference sequence). V lost 4 bases, J lost 0 bases, and 7 bases lay in between. The CDR3 is 14 amino acids. CDR3 region: CASSRPPSYNEQFF. The CDR3 coding sequence is TGTGCCAGTAGTAGGCCGCCCTCCTACAATGAGCAGTTCTTC. Complete variable domain (other parts from reference TRBV19 and TRBJ2-1): DGGITQSPKYLFRKEGQNVTLSCEQNLNHDAMYWYRQDPGQGLRLIYYSQIVNDFQKGDIAEGYSVSREKKESFPLTVTSAQKNPTAFYLCASSRPPSYNEQFFGPGTRLTVL.

The chain recombines TRBV6-5 with TRBJ1-1; no reliable D call. Germline V gives CDR1 MNHEY, CDR2 SVGAGI. This CDR3 spans 13 amino acids. With 7 bases removed from V and 9 bases from J, the gap between germline ends came to 18 bases. The CDR3 sequence is CASTSPGGRKAFF. CDR3 nucleotides: TGTGCCAGCACCTCGCCGGGAGGGCGTAAAGCTTTCTTT.

CDR3 sequence: CASSSLGTSVEQFF. CDR3 bases: TGCGCCAGCAGCTCCCTCGGGACTAGCGTTGAGCAGTTCTTC. V gene TRBV5-1 combines with J gene TRBJ2-1, with 10 bases fitting TRBD2. The CDR3 loop spans 14 amino acids. From germline, CDR1 is SGHRS and CDR2 YFSETQ. The V gene end was trimmed by 3 bases and the J gene end by 9 bases; junction bases not matched to a gene: 6.

In this sample, this clone turned up once. The gene calls are TRBV9 and TRBJ2-2; TRBD2 is a possible D gene (5 bases). The germline CDR1 and CDR2 sequences are SGDLS and YYNGEE. There are 16 residues in the CDR3. Deletions cut 0 bases from V and 2 bases from J, with 11 bases between. In DNA form, the CDR3 reads TGTGCCAGCAGCGTAGTCTCTAGCCGAAACACCGGGGAGCTGTTTTTT. This codes for CASSVVSSRNTGELFF.

As to this clone: Its ends do not fully match the called genes, so a read error is possible. This chain joins TRBV29-1 and TRBJ1-3, with no clear D. The CDR3 consists of 11 residues. The V gene's germline CDR1 is SQVTM and CDR2 ANQGSEA. DNA of the CDR3: TGCAGCGTTGAAGAAGCAAGGAGGTCGCATTTT. Protein product: CSVEEARRSHF.

The V call is TRBV28, the J call TRBJ2-7; 12 bases map to TRBD2. V lost 3 bases to trimming and J lost 0 bases; unmatched junction nucleotides: 9. This CDR3 spans 18 amino acids. Germline V gene sequence: CDR1 MDHEN, CDR2 SYDVKM. The CDR3 DNA sequence: TGTGCCAGCAGTTTCTCTAGCGGGAGGGCCTCAAACTCCTACGAGCAGTACTTC. This translates into CASSFSSGRASNSYEQYF.

The chain has TRBV11-2 and TRBJ2-5; 7 nucleotides agree with TRBD2. The CDR3 is made up of 14 amino acids. Per germline, CDR1 SGHAT and CDR2 FQNNGV. Losses at the gene ends were 5 bases for V and 3 bases for J; bases not matched to a gene: 6. This CDR3 reads CASSSRLAEETQYF. CDR3 coding DNA: TGTGCCAGCAGCAGTCGACTAGCAGAAGAGACCCAGTACTTC.

CDR3 sequence reads: CASRTTGVGNQPQHF. Here the CDR3 DNA reads TGTGCCAGTAGAACAACAGGGGTGGGCAATCAGCCCCAGCATTTT. This rearrangement joins TRBV19 to TRBJ1-5, with 7 bases that match TRBD1. Unmatched junction bases numbered 7, after V lost 6 bases and J lost 2 bases. This CDR3 is built from 15 residues. Germline values: CDR1 LNHDA, CDR2 SQIVND (reference sequence).

The J gene is TRBJ1-4, the V gene TRBV27; 10 bases fit TRBD1. The germline CDR1 and CDR2 sequences are MNHEY and SMNVEV (reference sequence). This CDR3 comprises 15 residues. J was trimmed by 7 bases and V by 4 bases; bases with no gene match: 6. CDR3 DNA sequence: TGTGCCAGCAGTTACTTGACAGGGGGCGTTGAAAAACTGTTTTTT. This translates into CASSYLTGGVEKLFF. Based on the CDR3 plus reference TRBV27 and TRBJ1-4, the full variable domain is EAQVTQNPRYLITVTGKKLTVTCSQNMNHEYMSWYRQDPGLGLRQIYYSMNVEVTDKGDVPEGYKVSRKEKRNFPLILESPSPNQTSLYFCASSYLTGGVEKLFFGSGTQLSVL.

This clone was recorded only once. The genes are TRBV3-1 (or the pseudogene TRBV3-2) and TRBJ2-1; 7 nucleotides align to TRBD2. The V gene end was trimmed by 1 base and the J gene end by 2 bases; junction bases not matched to a gene: 2. There are 15 residues in the CDR3. Germline CDR1 LGHDT, CDR2 YNNKEL (reference sequence). The DNA of the CDR3 is TGTGCCAGCAGCCAAGTGGGGGGGGCCTACAATGAGCAGTTCTTC. As protein: CASSQVGGAYNEQFF.

V and J are TRBV6-5 and TRBJ1-2; TRBD1 might be the D (5 bases). Germline V gives CDR1 MNHEY, CDR2 SVGAGI. There are 16 residues in the CDR3. The germline V and J ends were trimmed by 0 bases and 4 bases, with 15 bases remaining between them. CDR3 region: CASSYSLQGPAYGYTF. CDR3 DNA sequence: TGTGCCAGCAGTTACTCTCTCCAGGGCCCGGCCTATGGCTACACCTTC.